The 27 T cell receptor beta chains below all came from one sample that was sequenced in a study of cytotoxic CD8 clonotypes in ibrutinib-treated CLL. This table comes from immunoSEQ multiplex PCR, and its TCRdb copy is limited to in-frame clones, with some not included. The sample lists roughly 250,000 clones; 70% were seen once. Sequencing was performed on PBMCs, taken after 24 months of ibrutinib treatment. All receptors derive from a human donor with chronic lymphocytic leukemia.

This clone was counted once. CDR3 in DNA: TGTGCCAGTAAGGGACGGTACTACGAGCAGTACTTC. Its protein is CASKGRYYEQYF. The chain has TRBV2 and TRBJ2-7; D possibly matches TRBD1 or TRBD2 (5 bases each). The CDR3 sequence is 12 residues long. The germline V gene has CDR1 SNHLY and CDR2 FYNNEI. Trimming stripped 9 bases from V and 3 bases from J, with 12 bases between.

This clone has a handful of counts. The chain uses TRBV27 and TRBJ2-7; TRBD2 matches at 9 bases. The CDR3 runs 16 residues. J gave up 5 bases and V 6 bases, and 14 bases lay outside the gene matches. The germline V gene has CDR1 MNHEY and CDR2 SMNVEV (reference sequence). The CDR3: CASRGLSLAGLDEQYF. The CDR3 nucleotides are TGTGCCAGCAGAGGCTTAAGTCTAGCGGGACTCGACGAGCAGTACTTC.

The rearrangement joins TRBV4-3 to TRBJ2-3; TRBD2 agrees at 10 bases. CDR3 length: 19 amino acids. Germline V lookup: CDR1 LGHNA, CDR2 YSLEER. J gave up 8 bases and V 1 base, and 18 bases lay outside the gene matches. CDR3 sequence: CASSQGQTQLAGESATQYF. The CDR3 bases are TGCGCCAGCAGCCAAGGCCAAACCCAGCTAGCGGGAGAGTCCGCTACGCAGTATTTT.

This clone has a single count. V gene TRBV7-6 combines with J gene TRBJ2-1, with 9 nucleotides matching TRBD2. This CDR3 is built from 15 residues. In germline, CDR1 is SGHVS, CDR2 FNYEAQ. With V trimmed by 1 base and J by 7 bases, 5 bases remained unmatched. In DNA form, the CDR3 reads TGTGCCAGCAGCTTAGTAGCGGGAGTAGGAAATGAGCAGTTCTTC. Its protein product is CASSLVAGVGNEQFF.

The chain combines TRBV6-5 with TRBJ2-7, with a possible D match to TRBD2 (6 bases). Germline values: CDR1 MNHEY, CDR2 SVGAGI. The V end was cut by 6 bases, the J end by 7 bases, with 19 bases between. The CDR3 has 14 amino acids. CDR3 sequence (DNA): TGTGCCAGCAGATCTATCCGGGACTCTCTTGAGCAGTACTTC. This codes for CASRSIRDSLEQYF.

This clone was picked up a small number of times. The rearrangement uses TRBV28 and TRBJ2-2, with D possibly being TRBD1 (5 bases). The CDR3 sequence is 14 residues long. Trimming left V 10 bases short and J 1 base short, with 13 bases between. CDR1 is MDHEN, CDR2 SYDVKM, per germline. CDR3: CATGSAQNTGELFF. In DNA, the CDR3 is TGTGCCACAGGGTCGGCACAGAACACCGGGGAGCTGTTTTTT.

The chain has TRBV6-6 and TRBJ2-1; a possible D gene is TRBD1 (6 bases). The V gene's germline CDR1 is MNHNY and CDR2 SVGAGI (reference sequence). CDR3 length: 14 residues. Trimming stripped 3 bases from V and 2 bases from J, with 8 bases between. CDR3 nucleotide sequence: TGTGCCAGCAGTTATCAGGGGCCCTACAATGAGCAGTTCTTC. This translates into CASSYQGPYNEQFF.

V usage is TRBV9 and J usage is TRBJ2-7; D not resolved. Trimming took 3 bases from V and 7 from J, leaving 8 bases between them. Germline values: CDR1 SGDLS, CDR2 YYNGEE. This CDR3 has 11 amino acids. As DNA, the CDR3 is TGTGCCAGCAGCGACAATGTAGAGCAGTACTTC. Its protein product is CASSDNVEQYF.

This sequence joins TRBV9 and TRBJ2-5, with D perhaps matching TRBD1 (6 bases). V lost 2 bases and J 3 bases, leaving 11 bases between the germline ends. CDR3 length: 14 amino acids. CDR1 is SGDLS, CDR2 YYNGEE, per germline. The CDR3 coding sequence is TGTGCCAGCAGCGTTGAGGACAGAGAAGAGACCCAGTACTTC. Residues: CASSVEDREETQYF. The complete variable domain, with remaining parts taken from reference TRBV9 and TRBJ2-5, reads DSGVTQTPKHLITATGQRVTLRCSPRSGDLSVYWYQQSLDQGLQFLIQYYNGEERAKGNILERFSAQQFPDLHSELNLSSLELGDSALYFCASSVEDREETQYFGPGTRLLVL.

The chain uses TRBV5-1 and TRBJ1-4; D is perhaps TRBD1 (6 bases). V lost 2 bases and J lost 2, with 16 bases in between. The CDR3 covers 17 residues. Germline values: CDR1 SGHRS, CDR2 YFSETQ. The CDR3, as DNA: TGCGCCAGCAGCTTACAGGGAGGAAGGGCTACTAATGAAAAACTGTTTTTT. Residues: CASSLQGGRATNEKLFF.

The chain's CDR3 is CASRSSGQGASGANVLTF. The CDR3 nucleotides read TGTGCCAGCAGATCGTCGGGACAGGGGGCTTCTGGGGCCAACGTCCTGACTTTC. This chain uses TRBV28 with TRBJ2-6; the match to TRBD1 covers 12 bases. Trimming at V came to 6 bases and at J to 1 base, leaving 7 bases not matched to a gene. The CDR3 length is 18 residues. From germline, CDR1 is MDHEN and CDR2 SYDVKM.

The V gene is TRBV5-1, the J gene TRBJ1-1; unclear D gene. This CDR3 is 14 amino acids long. Per germline, CDR1 SGHRS and CDR2 YFSETQ. V was trimmed by 0 bases and J by 4 bases, leaving 10 bases between them. The CDR3 region is CASSLEASVTEAFF. CDR3 in DNA: TGCGCCAGCAGCTTGGAGGCGTCTGTCACTGAAGCTTTCTTT.

This chain connects TRBV11-2 to TRBJ1-1, with D possibly matching TRBD1 (6 bases). Per germline, CDR1 SGHAT and CDR2 FQNNGV. CDR3 length: 14 amino acids. V was shortened by 3 bases and J by 11 bases, with 19 bases between the two germline ends. The CDR3 coding sequence is TGTGCCAGCAGCTTGTGGGGGGGCCTGTTCGGTGCTTTCTTT. Its protein is CASSLWGGLFGAFF.

The gene calls are TRBV2 and TRBJ1-5, with a weak D call TRBD1 (5 bases). Trimming removed 4 bases from V and 2 bases from J, with 15 bases in between. The CDR3 is 16 residues long. The germline gives CDR1 SNHLY, CDR2 FYNNEI. In DNA, the CDR3 is TGTGCCAGCAGTGTAGGGAGGGGTAGGGGCAATCAGCCCCAGCATTTT. This codes for CASSVGRGRGNQPQHF.

The J gene is TRBJ2-7, the V gene TRBV5-4; 14 nucleotides line up with TRBD2. Germline loops: CDR1 SGHNT, CDR2 YYREEE (reference sequence). Trimming took 4 bases from V and 5 from J; bases not matched to a gene: 11. CDR3 length: 17 residues. Written as DNA, the CDR3 is TGTGCCAGCAGCCTACGACTAGCGGGAGGGCCGGGCGACGAGCAGTACTTC. Protein product: CASSLRLAGGPGDEQYF.

There are a few counts of this clone. J is TRBJ2-7 and V is TRBV19, with no clear D. The CDR3 totals 15 residues. CDR1 LNHDA and CDR2 SQIVND come from the germline V gene (reference sequence). The V end lost 5 bases, the J end lost 0 bases, and 14 bases lay between the germline ends. The CDR3 nucleotides read TGTGCCAGTAGTCGGACGTGGAGTGGCTCCTACGAGCAGTACTTC. It codes for CASSRTWSGSYEQYF.

This clone was recorded only once. The chain uses TRBV18 and TRBJ2-1; D uncertain. Deletions cut 5 bases from V and 1 base from J, with 6 bases between. Germline V lookup: CDR1 KGHSH, CDR2 LQKENI. The CDR3 is 13 amino acids. CDR3 amino acids: CASSRISYNEQFF. The CDR3 coding sequence is TGTGCCAGCTCAAGGATTTCCTACAATGAGCAGTTCTTC.

Turning to this clone: A read error may be the cause here, since a much bigger clone is one base away. This rearrangement joins TRBV11-3 to TRBJ2-1, with 8 bases that match TRBD2. The CDR3 is 13 residues long. Per germline, CDR1 SGHNT and CDR2 YENEEA. This CDR3 is CANSFGTSNEQFF. The CDR3 DNA reads as TGTGCCAACAGCTTCGGGACTAGTAATGAGCAGTTCTTC.

The chain is built from TRBV27 and TRBJ2-2; D gene ambiguous. Germline CDR1 reads MNHEY; CDR2 reads SMNVEV (reference sequence). The V gene lost 4 bases and the J gene lost 9 bases, with 9 bases spanning the gap. CDR3 size: 12 residues. The CDR3 sequence is CASSSPTWELFF. The CDR3 DNA is TGTGCCAGCAGTTCCCCCACTTGGGAGCTGTTTTTT.

The CDR3 loop reads CAISESVDQTHLADIQYF. CDR3 bases: TGTGCCATCAGTGAGTCGGTGGACCAGACCCACCTCGCGGACATTCAGTACTTC. The chain has TRBV10-3 and TRBJ2-4; D is undetermined. CDR1 is ENHRY and CDR2 is SYGVKD in the germline V gene. The length of the CDR3 is 18 residues. The V gene lost 0 bases and the J gene lost 8 bases, with 23 bases spanning the gap.

This clone was observed a single time. The chain joins TRBV5-1 to TRBJ2-5, with D possibly matching TRBD1 (5 bases). Germline V gene lookup returns CDR1 SGHRS and CDR2 YFSETQ. The V gene lost 4 bases and the J gene lost 7 bases, with 17 bases spanning the gap. This CDR3 has 14 amino acids. The CDR3: CASSQTTASRTQYF. CDR3 nucleotides: TGCGCCAGCAGCCAAACGACAGCCTCAAGGACCCAGTACTTC.

The chain links TRBV15 to TRBJ1-1; TRBD1 is a possible D gene (5 bases). CDR1 is LNHNV and CDR2 is YYDKDF in the germline V gene (reference sequence). V dropped 2 bases and J dropped 3 bases, with 13 bases sitting between them. The CDR3 loop spans 15 amino acids. This chain's CDR3 is CATSRLRESDTEAFF. The CDR3 DNA reads as TGTGCCACCAGCAGACTCAGGGAAAGCGACACTGAAGCTTTCTTT.

The chain has TRBV18 and TRBJ2-7, with a weak D call TRBD2 (5 bases). The CDR3 covers 14 residues. Trimming removed 1 base from V and 3 bases from J, with 10 bases in between. From germline, CDR1 is KGHSH and CDR2 LQKENI. This chain's CDR3 is CASSPRGIVYEQYF. The CDR3 coding sequence is TGTGCCAGCTCACCACGAGGGATAGTCTACGAGCAGTACTTC. Full variable domain (outside the CDR3, taken from reference TRBV18 and TRBJ2-7): NAGVMQNPRHLVRRRGQEARLRCSPMKGHSHVYWYRQLPEEGLKFMVYLQKENIIDESGMPKERFSAEFPKEGPSILRIQQVVRGDSAAYFCASSPRGIVYEQYFGPGTRLTVT.

This sequence joins TRBV7-2 and TRBJ2-3; D perhaps matches TRBD2 (6 bases). Germline assignment: CDR1 SGHTA and CDR2 FQGNSA. Trimming left V 8 bases short and J 1 base short, with 10 bases between. This CDR3 has 13 residues. The CDR3 spells CASWDFGTDTQYF. Written as DNA, the CDR3 is TGTGCCAGCTGGGACTTTGGCACAGATACGCAGTATTTT.

This clone has just a few counts. The chain links TRBV7-3 to TRBJ2-7; weak D call: TRBD1 (5 bases). CDR3 size: 15 residues. CDR1 is SGHTA and CDR2 is FQGTGA in the germline V gene. Trimming removed 5 bases from V and 4 bases from J, with 18 bases in between. The CDR3 DNA reads TGTGCCAGCAGCCCAGGGCCACCGCCGCAGTACGAGCAGTACTTC. It codes for CASSPGPPPQYEQYF.

The chain employs TRBV6-5 and TRBJ2-3; maybe TRBD1 (5 bases). In germline, CDR1 is MNHEY, CDR2 SVGAGI. The CDR3 has 12 amino acids. The germline V and J ends were trimmed by 5 bases and 5 bases, with 8 bases remaining between them. The CDR3 region is CASSEGVDTQYF. CDR3 nucleotide sequence: TGTGCCAGCAGTGAAGGGGTAGATACGCAGTATTTT.

A few counts support this clone. V usage is TRBV7-9 and J usage is TRBJ1-2, with 8 bases that match TRBD1. Losses at the gene ends were 5 bases for V and 6 bases for J; bases not matched to a gene: 5. The CDR3 is made up of 13 amino acids. From germline, CDR1 is SEHNR and CDR2 FQNEAQ (reference sequence). The CDR3 nucleotides are TGTGCCAGCAGCAGCCAGGGGGCTGATGGCTACACCTTC. Protein sequence: CASSSQGADGYTF.